This is a list of T cell receptor beta chains from one sample in a study of blood T cell repertoires in COVID-19. The table came from immunoSEQ multiplex PCR; TCRdb's copy has only in-frame clones and leaves some out. The repertoire includes under 300,000 clones, about nine tenths of them detected once, and 2.5% to 3.5% sits in the top ten. The sample consisted of peripheral blood. The receptors originated from a woman aged 25 to 39 with active or convalescent COVID-19. CDR3s include the opening cysteine and the closing phenylalanine or tryptophan. The D gene is left open where the match is weak.

>TRBD2|TRBV6-1
CASSEGGGSYNEQFF
>NA|TRBV18
CASSPLGLGQRNQPQHF
>NA|TRBV29-1
CSVIEAGGQPQHF
>TRBD1|TRBV6-4
CASSGGGGSNEQFF
>TRBD2|TRBV9
CASSVVGGGQETQYF
>NA|TRBV9
CASSLGGEQYF
>TRBD2|TRBV10-3
CAISGHERGYQETQYF
>NA|TRBV5-6
CASIRGGNYGYTF
>NA|TRBV5-1
CASSLEDSGTEAFF
>TRBD1|TRBV23-1
CASRTGDGYTF
>NA|TRBV15
CATSRTGNTEAFF
>NA|TRBV7-2
CASSPAEGIYGYTF
>TRBD1|TRBV7-2
CASSLLYRGFNQPQHF
>NA|TRBV10-3
CAISAIGGDYGYTF
>TRBD1|TRBV7-8
CASSSRTGVQETQYF
>TRBD1|TRBV7-3
CASVGQGGQPQHF
>NA|TRBV30
CAWSVFGQGRIMDTEAFF
>TRBD2|TRBV4-2
CASSQWGGVSYEQYF
>NA|TRBV2
CASKDSSGNTIYF
>NA|TRBV5-1
CASSLAGAGNTGELFF
>NA|TRBV7-9
CASSLDSREQYF
>TRBD1|TRBV7-2
CASSLAQETGTQYF
>NA|TRBV27
CASSLSTPMVNTEAFF
>NA|TRBV9
CASRPPPPGYGYTF
>TRBD2|TRBV28
CASTYAGRMNEQFF
>TRBD1|TRBV30
CACTPRDRSYEQYF
>TRBD1|TRBV5-1
CASSGPTGLNTEAFF
>NA|TRBV28
CASTPRGADQPQHF
>NA|TRBV12-3/TRBV12-4
CASSRGIYEQYF
>TRBD1|TRBV7-8
CASSNRDSPYQPQHF
>NA|TRBV7-2
CASSLVPDNPETQYF
>NA|TRBV3-1/TRBV3-2
CGGETEAFF
>NA|TRBV10-3
CAISDSGNTEAFF
>TRBD2|TRBV5-1
CASSRSGGAEETQYF
>TRBD1|TRBV18
CASSPTGAPANTGELFF
>NA|TRBV30
CAWRATGFYGYTF
>TRBD1|TRBV30
CAWSAGDRTNTEAFF
>TRBD1|TRBV7-2
CASSLWIPGGSYGYTF
>NA|TRBV7-8
CASSLEGRDGYTF
>TRBD2|TRBV7-9
CASSLAGLAFDYEQYF
>TRBD1|TRBV6-5
CASSSGQRSYEQYF
>TRBD1|TRBV6-5
CASNRQGSYEQYF